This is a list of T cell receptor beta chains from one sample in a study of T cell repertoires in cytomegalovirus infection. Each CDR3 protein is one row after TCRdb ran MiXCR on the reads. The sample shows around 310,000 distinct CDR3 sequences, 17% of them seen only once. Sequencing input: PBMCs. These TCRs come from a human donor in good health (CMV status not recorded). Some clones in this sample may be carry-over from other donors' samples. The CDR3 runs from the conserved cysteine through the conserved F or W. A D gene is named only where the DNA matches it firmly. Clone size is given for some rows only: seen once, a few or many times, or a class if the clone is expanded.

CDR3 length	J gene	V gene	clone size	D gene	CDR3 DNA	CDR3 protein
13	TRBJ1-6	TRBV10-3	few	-	TGTGCCATCAGTGAGGGTTTTACTACACCCCTCCACTTT	CAISEGFTTPLHF
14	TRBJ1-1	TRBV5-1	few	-	TGCGCCAGCAGCCCCAGATATGAGAACACTGAAGCTTTCTTT	CASSPRYENTEAFF
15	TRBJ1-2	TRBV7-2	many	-	TGTGCCAGCAGCTTGGCCCCGGATAACAGCTATGGCTACACCTTC	CASSLAPDNSYGYTF
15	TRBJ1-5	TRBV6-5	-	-	TGTGCCAGCAGTTACTCGGGAGATAGCAATCAGCCCCAGCATTTT	CASSYSGDSNQPQHF
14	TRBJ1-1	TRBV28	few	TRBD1	TGTGCCAGCAGATACCCAGGGGGAGGTACTGAAGCTTTCTTT	CASRYPGGGTEAFF
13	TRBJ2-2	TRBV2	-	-	TGTGCCAGCAGTGGACCCGGGGCCGGGGAGCTGTTTTTT	CASSGPGAGELFF
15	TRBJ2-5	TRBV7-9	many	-	TGTGCCAGCAGCTTAGCGCTGGGTAGAGGCGAGACCCAGTACTTC	CASSLALGRGETQYF
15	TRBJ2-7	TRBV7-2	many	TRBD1	TGTGCCAGCAGCTTAAGGCCAGGGGGATCCTACGAGCAGTACTTC	CASSLRPGGSYEQYF
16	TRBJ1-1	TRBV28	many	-	TGTGCCAGCAGTCTGGACACTGAGTCGGTGAACACTGAAGCTTTCTTT	CASSLDTESVNTEAFF
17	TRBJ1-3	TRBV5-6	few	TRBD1	TGTGCCAGCAGCTTGCGGACAGGGACGGGTCCTGGAAACACCATATATTTT	CASSLRTGTGPGNTIYF
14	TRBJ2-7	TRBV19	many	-	TGTGCCAGTAGTATTGGGACTGAGTCCTACGAGCAGTACTTC	CASSIGTESYEQYF
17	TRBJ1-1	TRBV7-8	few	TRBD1	TGTGCCAGCAGCCCTGACACAGGGGGCGTGTCCTACACTGAAGCTTTCTTT	CASSPDTGGVSYTEAFF
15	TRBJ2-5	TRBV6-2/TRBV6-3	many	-	TGTGCCAGCAGCCTCCGTGAGGGATTGAGAGAGACCCAGTACTTC	CASSLREGLRETQYF
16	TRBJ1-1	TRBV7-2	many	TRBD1	TGTGCCAGCAGCTTAGGGGGACAGGGGGCGAACACTGAAGCTTTCTTT	CASSLGGQGANTEAFF
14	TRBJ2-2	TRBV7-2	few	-	TGTGCCAGCAGCTCGTCCTATAACACCGGGGAGCTGTTTTTT	CASSSSYNTGELFF
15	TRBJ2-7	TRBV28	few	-	TGTGCCAGCAGTCTCCCACAGTCCGCTACGACTGGGCAGTACTTC	CASSLPQSATTGQYF
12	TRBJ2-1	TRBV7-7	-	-	TGTGCTAGCAGCCCGAGTGGGCGAATTCAGTTCTTC	CASSPSGRIQFF
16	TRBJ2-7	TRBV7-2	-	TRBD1	TGTGCCAGCAGCTTGGTCAGGACAGGGAGCTCCTACGAGCAGTACTTC	CASSLVRTGSSYEQYF
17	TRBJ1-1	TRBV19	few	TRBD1	TGTGCCAGTAGTAACCTGGGGACAGGGATACGGAACACTGAAGCTTTCTTT	CASSNLGTGIRNTEAFF
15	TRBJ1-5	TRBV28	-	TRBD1	TGTGCCAGCAGGACGACGACAGGGTCGGGACAGCCCCAGCATTTT	CASRTTTGSGQPQHF
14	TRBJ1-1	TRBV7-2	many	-	TGTGCCAGCAGCTTGACGACTGGGGTCACTGAAGCTTTCTTT	CASSLTTGVTEAFF
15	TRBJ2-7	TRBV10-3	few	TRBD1	TGTGCCATCAGTGGCGGGGACAGGGAAGCCTACGAGCAGTACTTC	CAISGGDREAYEQYF
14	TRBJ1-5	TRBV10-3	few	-	TGTGCCATCAGCTCCTTCGAAGGGGAACAGCCCCAGCATTTT	CAISSFEGEQPQHF
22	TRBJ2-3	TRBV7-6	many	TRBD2	TGTGCCAGCAGTCTCAAAGGACTAGCGGGGGGGCATCTCGACGCAAGCACAGATACGCAGTATTTT	CASSLKGLAGGHLDASTDTQYF
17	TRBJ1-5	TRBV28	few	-	TGTGCCAGCACCTTCTTTAGGGTTGGACGGCAAAATCAGCCCCAGCATTTT	CASTFFRVGRQNQPQHF
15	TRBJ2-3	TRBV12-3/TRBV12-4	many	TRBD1	TGTGCCAGCAGTCCCCGACAGGGGATGACAGATACGCAGTATTTT	CASSPRQGMTDTQYF
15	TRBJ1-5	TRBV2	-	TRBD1	TGTGCCAGCACCTGGACAGGGGATAGTGGTCAGCCCCAGCATTTT	CASTWTGDSGQPQHF
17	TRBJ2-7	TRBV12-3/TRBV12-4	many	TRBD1	TGTGCCAGCAGTTCCTCCGGGGACAGCAGAATGCCTTACGAGCAGTACTTC	CASSSSGDSRMPYEQYF
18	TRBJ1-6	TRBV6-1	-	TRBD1	TGTGCCAGCAGTGAATTGTACGGGACAGAGACTTATAATTCACCCCTCCACTTT	CASSELYGTETYNSPLHF
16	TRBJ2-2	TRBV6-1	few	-	TGTGCCAGCAGTGTATGGGTTTCCCCTTCCACCGGGGAGCTGTTTTTT	CASSVWVSPSTGELFF
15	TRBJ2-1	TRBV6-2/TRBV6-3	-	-	TGTGCCAGCAACGTAGCGGACTCAGGGGGCAATGAGCAGTTCTTC	CASNVADSGGNEQFF
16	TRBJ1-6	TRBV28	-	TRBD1	TGTGCCAGCAGTTTGCCGGGGACAGGGTTTAATTCACCCCTCCACTTT	CASSLPGTGFNSPLHF
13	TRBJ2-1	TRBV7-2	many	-	TGTGCCAGCAGCTCGGGACTCTACAATGAGCAGTTCTTC	CASSSGLYNEQFF
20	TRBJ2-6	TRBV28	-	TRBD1	TGTGCCAGCAGAGCCTCGACAGGGGGTTGGTTAAGCTCTGGGGCCAACGTCCTGACTTTC	CASRASTGGWLSSGANVLTF
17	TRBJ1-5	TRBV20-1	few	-	TGCAGTGCTAGAGATCCAGGCGGGAGGAATAGCAATCAGCCCCAGCATTTT	CSARDPGGRNSNQPQHF
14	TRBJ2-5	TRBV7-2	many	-	TGTGCCAGCAGTCCTGCGGGTTACCAAGAGACCCAGTACTTC	CASSPAGYQETQYF
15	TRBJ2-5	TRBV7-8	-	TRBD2	TGTGCCAGCAGCTTAGGAACTAGCGGGGAAGAGACCCAGTACTTC	CASSLGTSGEETQYF
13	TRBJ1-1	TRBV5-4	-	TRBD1	TGTGCCAGCAGCTCGGGACAGGCATATGAAGCTTTCTTT	CASSSGQAYEAFF
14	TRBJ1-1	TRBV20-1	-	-	TGCAGTGCTAGAGTAGGCAACATGAACACTGAAGCTTTCTTT	CSARVGNMNTEAFF
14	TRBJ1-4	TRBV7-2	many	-	TGTGCCAGCAGCTTACGGGGCTCTAATGAAAAACTGTTTTTT	CASSLRGSNEKLFF
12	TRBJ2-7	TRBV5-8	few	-	TGTGCCAGCAGCGCATTCTCCGTCGGGCAGTACTTC	CASSAFSVGQYF
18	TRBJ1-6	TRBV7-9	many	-	TGTGCCAGCAGCTTAGACCCACAAGGGATAGGGATTAATTCACCCCTCCACTTT	CASSLDPQGIGINSPLHF
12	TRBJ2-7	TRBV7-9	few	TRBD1	TGTGCCAGTGGACAGGGTCTCTACGAGCAGTACTTC	CASGQGLYEQYF
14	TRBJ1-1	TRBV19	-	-	TGTGCCAGTACCGGGACATTACTGAACACTGAAGCTTTCTTT	CASTGTLLNTEAFF
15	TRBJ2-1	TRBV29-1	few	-	TGCAGCGTTGACCACTCAGGTCCCCCCTACAATGAGCAGTTCTTC	CSVDHSGPPYNEQFF
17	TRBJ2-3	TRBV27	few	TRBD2	TGTGCCAGCAGTTTACCTAATCTGCGGGGGGGCCGGGATACGCAGTATTTT	CASSLPNLRGGRDTQYF
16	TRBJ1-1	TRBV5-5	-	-	TGTGCCAGCAGCTTGGAGGGGGTTGGATGGAACACTGAAGCTTTCTTT	CASSLEGVGWNTEAFF
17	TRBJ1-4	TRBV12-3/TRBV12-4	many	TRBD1	TGTGCCAGCAGTCCTCCCCTAGGGACAGCAACTAATGAAAAACTGTTTTTT	CASSPPLGTATNEKLFF
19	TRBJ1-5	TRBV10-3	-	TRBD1	TGTGCCATCAGTGAGTCTCTGGTAGCAGGGGGCAACAGCAATCAGCCCCAGCATTTT	CAISESLVAGGNSNQPQHF
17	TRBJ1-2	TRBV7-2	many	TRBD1	TGTGCCAGCAGCTTATTTCCACCGGGACAGAATATTTATGGCTACACCTTC	CASSLFPPGQNIYGYTF
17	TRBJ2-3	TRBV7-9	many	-	TGTGCCAGCAGCTTTTCTGGCACATTGGGGAGGACAGATACGCAGTATTTT	CASSFSGTLGRTDTQYF
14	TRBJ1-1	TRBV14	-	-	TGTGCCAGCAGCCACTTCCGAAGGAACACTGAAGCTTTCTTT	CASSHFRRNTEAFF
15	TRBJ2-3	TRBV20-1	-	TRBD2	TGCAGTGCGTCCGGGACTAGGGGGTTCGTCGATACGCAGTATTTT	CSASGTRGFVDTQYF
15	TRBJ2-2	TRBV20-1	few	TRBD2	TGCAGTGCTAGAGACCCTAGCGGGAACACCGGGGAGCTGTTTTTT	CSARDPSGNTGELFF
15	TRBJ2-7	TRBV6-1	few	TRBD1	TGTGCCAGCAGTTACGCGCAGGGGGTTTCCTACGAGCAGTACTTC	CASSYAQGVSYEQYF